Listed below are T cell receptor beta chains from one sample, sequenced in a study of siplizumab effects on memory and regulatory T cells. Measured with immunoSEQ multiplex PCR; TCRdb has only the in-frame clones, and not every one. The sample consists of around 100,000 clones, 85% to 95% of them appearing once. The source material was Tregs sorted from blood. The receptors were sampled from a human donor in good health. Both conserved end residues are part of each CDR3. The D gene is left open where the match is weak. Size values are once, few and many counts, or a class for expanded clones, and some rows have none.

TRBJ1-1,14,-,-,TRBV18,TGTGCCAGCTCACCACAGATAGAGAACACTGAAGCTTTCTTT,CASSPQIENTEAFF
TRBJ2-3,15,-,-,TRBV11-3,TGTGCCAGCAGCCCCCCGTGGGCGGAGATCTATACGCAGTATTTT,CASSPPWAEIYTQYF
TRBJ1-4,14,-,TRBD1,TRBV5-4,TGTGCCAGCAGCAGGGACAGGGAAGGTGAAAAACTGTTTTTT,CASSRDREGEKLFF
TRBJ1-1,13,-,-,TRBV9,TGTGCCAGCAGCGCCGATAGGGGGACTGAAGCTTTCTTT,CASSADRGTEAFF
TRBJ1-6,15,once,TRBD1,TRBV10-3,TGTGCCATCAGCACAGGGGCCGAGAGGAATTCACCCCTCCACTTT,CAISTGAERNSPLHF
TRBJ1-4,14,few,-,TRBV6-5,TGTGCCAGCCGACGGACAGCTACTAATGAAAAACTGTTTTTT,CASRRTATNEKLFF
TRBJ1-2,15,-,TRBD1,TRBV27,TGTGCCAGCAGTAAGACAGGGCCTCAGGTCTATGGCTACACCTTC,CASSKTGPQVYGYTF
TRBJ1-3,15,-,-,TRBV4-2,TGTGCCAGCAGCCAAACAACCAGCTCTGGAAACACCATATATTTT,CASSQTTSSGNTIYF
TRBJ1-2,14,-,-,TRBV9,TGTGCCAGCAGCGTAGAGCAGGGAGCCTATGGCTACACCTTC,CASSVEQGAYGYTF
TRBJ1-1,14,once,TRBD1,TRBV6-5,TGTGCCAGCAGGGGACAGGGGTTGAACACTGAAGCTTTCTTT,CASRGQGLNTEAFF
TRBJ2-5,14,-,-,TRBV6-1,TGTGCCAGCAGTGTTTCGAGGGTTCAGGAGACCCAGTACTTC,CASSVSRVQETQYF
TRBJ1-1,11,few,-,TRBV5-1,TGCGCCAGCAGCTTGGGCACTGAAGCTTTCTTT,CASSLGTEAFF
TRBJ1-1,15,once,-,TRBV5-1,TGCGCCAGCAGCTTGGGAGGCAGGGTTAACACTGAAGCTTTCTTT,CASSLGGRVNTEAFF
TRBJ2-7,15,once,TRBD2,TRBV6-1,TGTGCCAGCAGTTTCGGGTTAGCGGGGCCCTACGAGCAGTACTTC,CASSFGLAGPYEQYF
TRBJ2-7,16,-,TRBD2,TRBV7-2,TGTGCCAGCAGCTTAGTCGGTAGCGGGAGGGGGTACGAGCAGTACTTC,CASSLVGSGRGYEQYF
TRBJ1-5,14,-,-,TRBV13,TGTGCCAGCAGCTTACCAGGGTTCAATCAGCCCCAGCATTTT,CASSLPGFNQPQHF
TRBJ2-2,16,-,TRBD1,TRBV7-9,TGTGCCAGCAGGAACCGGGGGACAGGGGTCCCCGGGGAGCTGTTTTTT,CASRNRGTGVPGELFF
TRBJ2-3,14,-,-,TRBV7-2,TGTGCCAGCAGCTTAGCGGACCCCCGAGATACGCAGTATTTT,CASSLADPRDTQYF
TRBJ2-7,12,once,-,TRBV9,TGTGCCAGCAGCGCGGGAAGGGGCGAGCAGTACTTC,CASSAGRGEQYF
TRBJ2-4,12,-,TRBD1,TRBV2,TGTGCCAGCAGTGTACAGGGGGCCCGTCAGTACTTC,CASSVQGARQYF
TRBJ1-2,13,-,-,TRBV5-1,TGCGCCAGCAGCTTGGCCGAGGGGTATGGCTACACCTTC,CASSLAEGYGYTF
TRBJ2-2,17,-,TRBD1,TRBV4-2,TGTGCCAGCAGCCTGGGTCGGACAGGGGGCGTCACCGGGGAGCTGTTTTTT,CASSLGRTGGVTGELFF
TRBJ1-3,18,-,-,TRBV28,TGTGCCAGCAGTCCCCTTTTAAGTTGGTGGGGTTCTGGAAACACCATATATTTT,CASSPLLSWWGSGNTIYF
TRBJ1-1,14,-,TRBD1,TRBV4-1,TGCGCCAGCAGCCAAGGGGACAGTCTCACTGAAGCTTTCTTT,CASSQGDSLTEAFF
TRBJ2-1,15,-,-,TRBV7-8,TGTGCCAGCAGCTTAAGACTAGATTCCTACAATGAGCAGTTCTTC,CASSLRLDSYNEQFF
TRBJ1-5,14,once,-,TRBV7-8,TGTGCCAGCAGCCCCCGGAGGGTTGGTCAGCCCCAGCATTTT,CASSPRRVGQPQHF
TRBJ2-7,15,-,TRBD1,TRBV5-4,TGTGCCAGCAGCGACCGGACAGGGTTACTCTACGAGCAGTACTTC,CASSDRTGLLYEQYF